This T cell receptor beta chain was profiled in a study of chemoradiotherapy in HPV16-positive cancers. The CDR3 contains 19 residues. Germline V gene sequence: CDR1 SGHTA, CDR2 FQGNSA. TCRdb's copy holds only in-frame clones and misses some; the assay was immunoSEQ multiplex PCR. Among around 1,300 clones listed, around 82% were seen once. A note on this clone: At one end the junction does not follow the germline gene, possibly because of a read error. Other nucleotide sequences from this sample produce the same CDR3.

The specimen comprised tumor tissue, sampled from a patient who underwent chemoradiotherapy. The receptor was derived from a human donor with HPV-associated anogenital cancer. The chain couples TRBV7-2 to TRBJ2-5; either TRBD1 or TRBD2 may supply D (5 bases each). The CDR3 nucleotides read TGTGCCAGCAGCTTATGTCCATGTGGCCCCAAATGGGACCAGGAGACCCAGTACTTC. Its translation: CASSLCPCGPKWDQETQYF. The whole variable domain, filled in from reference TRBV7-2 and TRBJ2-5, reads GAGVSQSPSNKVTEKGKDVELRCDPISGHTALYWYRQSLGQGLEFLIYFQGNSAPDKSGLPSDRFSAERTGGSVSTLTIQRTQQEDSAVYLCASSLCPCGPKWDQETQYFGPGTRLLVL.